This T cell receptor (beta chain) stems from a study of T cells after posttransplantation cyclophosphamide. In this sample, this clone turned up once. Its cognate antigen is unknown. Libraries were prepared by immunoSEQ multiplex PCR; TCRdb keeps only in-frame clonotypes and omits some of them. The table lists more than 60,000 clones, over 85% of them singletons. The study, taken as a whole, reports: Recipient CMV seropositivity and CMV reactivation strongly tracked TRB clonality. Later blood repertoires were often dominated by clones from the donor CD8+ memory compartment. Tissue-infiltrating T cells from skin or gut overlapped little with blood T cells.

The V and J ends lost 1 base and 1 base respectively, with 7 bases between them. CDR1 is SGHAT and CDR2 is FQDESV in the germline V gene (reference sequence). This CDR3 has 14 amino acids. The related graft donor's blood sample was taken on the day of bone marrow donation. The sequenced sample consisted of PBMCs. The chain is built from TRBV11-1 and TRBJ1-1; no reliable D call. The origin of this receptor is a woman in her 30s in good health and a related stem cell transplant donor. CDR3 nucleotide sequence: TGTGCCAGCAGCTTAGGGACTGGGAACACTGAAGCTTTCTTT. The encoded protein is CASSLGTGNTEAFF.